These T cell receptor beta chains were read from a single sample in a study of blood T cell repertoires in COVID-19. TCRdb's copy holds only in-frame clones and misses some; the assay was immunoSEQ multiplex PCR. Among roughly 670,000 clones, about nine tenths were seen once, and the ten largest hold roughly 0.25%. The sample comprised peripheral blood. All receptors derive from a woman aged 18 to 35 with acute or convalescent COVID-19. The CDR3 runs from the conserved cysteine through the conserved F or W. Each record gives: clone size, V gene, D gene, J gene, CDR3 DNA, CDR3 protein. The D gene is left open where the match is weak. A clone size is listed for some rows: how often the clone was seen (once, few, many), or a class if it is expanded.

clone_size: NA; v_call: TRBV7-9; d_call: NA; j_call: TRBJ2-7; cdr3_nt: TGTGCCAGCACCTCCGAAGTGGGGGGTACCACCACAGGCACCTACGAGCAGTACTTC; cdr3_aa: CASTSEVGGTTTGTYEQYF
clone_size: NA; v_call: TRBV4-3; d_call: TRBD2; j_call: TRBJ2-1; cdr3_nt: TGCGCCAGCAGCCAAGATAGGATAGCGGGTGACCAGTTCTTC; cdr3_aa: CASSQDRIAGDQFF
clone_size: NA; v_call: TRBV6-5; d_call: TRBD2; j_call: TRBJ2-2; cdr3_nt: TGTGCCAGCAGATCCGGGGGGGGCACCGGGGAGCTGTTTTTT; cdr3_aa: CASRSGGGTGELFF
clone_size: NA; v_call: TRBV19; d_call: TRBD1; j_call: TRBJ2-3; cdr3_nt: TGTGCCAGTAGTATAGACGGACAGGGCCTTAGCTTCACAGATACGCAGTATTTT; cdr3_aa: CASSIDGQGLSFTDTQYF
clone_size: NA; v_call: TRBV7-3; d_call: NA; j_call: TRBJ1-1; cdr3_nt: TGTGCCAGCAGCTTACAGAGCTCTAGCGCTGAAGCTTTCTTT; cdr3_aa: CASSLQSSSAEAFF
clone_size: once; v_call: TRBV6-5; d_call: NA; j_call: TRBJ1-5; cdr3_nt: TGTGCCAGCAGTTACTCTGGCAGTTCCAATCAGCCCCAGCATTTT; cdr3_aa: CASSYSGSSNQPQHF
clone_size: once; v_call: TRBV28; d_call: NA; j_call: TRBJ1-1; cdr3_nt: TGTGCCTCCACAGGGCCTGAAGCTTTCTTT; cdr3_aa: CASTGPEAFF
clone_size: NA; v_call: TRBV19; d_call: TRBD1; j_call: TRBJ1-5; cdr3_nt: TGTGCCACCAAACGGGACAGTTTTTATAGCAATCAGCCCCAGCATTTT; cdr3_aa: CATKRDSFYSNQPQHF
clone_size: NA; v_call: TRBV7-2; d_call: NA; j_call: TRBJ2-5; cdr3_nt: TGTGCCAGCAGCTTAGCGAGATCACAGAAACCCCAAGAGACCCAGTACTTC; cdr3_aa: CASSLARSQKPQETQYF
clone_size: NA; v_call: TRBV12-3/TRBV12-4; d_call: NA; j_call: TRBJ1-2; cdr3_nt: TGTGCCACCAACTCAGGGTTGTCGGCTGGCTACACCTTC; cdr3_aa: CATNSGLSAGYTF
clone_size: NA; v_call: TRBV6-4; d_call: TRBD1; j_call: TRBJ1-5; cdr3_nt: TGTGCCAGCAGTGACCCCAAAAAACAGACAGGGGGCCGCAAGAGAGGGGTCAATCAGCCCCAGCATTTT; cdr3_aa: CASSDPKKQTGGRKRGVNQPQHF
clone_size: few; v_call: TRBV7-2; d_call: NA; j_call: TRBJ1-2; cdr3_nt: TGTGCCAGCAGCTTATTATCCCTGGGGGGGGACTATGGCTACACCTTC; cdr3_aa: CASSLLSLGGDYGYTF
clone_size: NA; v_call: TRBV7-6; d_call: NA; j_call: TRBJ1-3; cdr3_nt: TGTGCCAGCAGTCCTCTGGGGGGGTTTGGAAACACCATATATTTT; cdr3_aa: CASSPLGGFGNTIYF